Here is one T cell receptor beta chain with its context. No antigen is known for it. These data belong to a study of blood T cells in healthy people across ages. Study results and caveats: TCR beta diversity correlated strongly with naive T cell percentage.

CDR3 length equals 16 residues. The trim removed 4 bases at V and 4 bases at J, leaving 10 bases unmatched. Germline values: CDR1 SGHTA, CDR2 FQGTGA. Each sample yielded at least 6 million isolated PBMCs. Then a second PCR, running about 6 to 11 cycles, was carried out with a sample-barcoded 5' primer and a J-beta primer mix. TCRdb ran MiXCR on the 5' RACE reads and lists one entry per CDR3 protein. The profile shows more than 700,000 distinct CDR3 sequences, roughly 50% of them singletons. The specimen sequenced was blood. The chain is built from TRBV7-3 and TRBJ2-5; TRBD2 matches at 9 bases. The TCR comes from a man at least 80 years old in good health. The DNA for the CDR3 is TGTGCCAGCAGCTCCCTCCCCGGGACTAGCCGAGAGACCCAGTACTTC. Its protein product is CASSSLPGTSRETQYF.